The present T cell receptor beta chain was sequenced within a study of T cells in Graves' hyperthyroidism and ophthalmopathy. CDR3 length: 13 amino acids. Per the germline V gene, CDR1 is SGHAT and CDR2 is FQNNGV. V gave up 0 bases and J gave up 4 bases, with 6 bases separating them. Regions amplified from RNA transcripts were the TCR beta CDR3 regions. Primed by the HTBI set, a first-round RT-PCR was run on the TCR CDR3. TCRdb processed the multiplex PCR reads anew with MiXCR; each CDR3 protein has one entry. The table shows a few hundred thousand distinct CDR3 sequences, with approximately 15% occurring only once.

The clonotype originates from a woman in her thirties with Graves' hyperthyroidism. The rearrangement joins TRBV11-2 to TRBJ1-1, with D unclear. Sequencing was done on a sample of blood. This CDR3 is CASSLEQFTEAFF. CDR3 sequence (DNA): TGTGCCAGCAGCTTAGAACAGTTCACTGAAGCTTTCTTT. The complete variable domain, with remaining parts taken from reference TRBV11-2 and TRBJ1-1, reads EAGVAQSPRYKIIEKRQSVAFWCNPISGHATLYWYQQILGQGPKLLIQFQNNGVVDDSQLPKDRFSAERLKGVDSTLKIQPAKLEDSAVYLCASSLEQFTEAFFGQGTRLTVV.